One T cell receptor (beta chain) is described in this entry. Its antigen is not known. The sample is drawn from a study of cytomegalovirus exposure and HLA in healthy donors. Study-wide points: Analysis was performed later, and it showed HLA-associated TCR beta chains to be more clonally expanded than equally common others.

60 Vbeta and 13 Jbeta primers were used in PCR. Sequencing was performed with immunoSEQ multiplex PCR; in TCRdb, only in-frame clones are kept and a portion is missing. The table records under 95,000 clones, 80% of them present only once. Sequencing was carried out using PBMCs. The receptor's source is a male donor in good health and CMV-seronegative.

CDR3 sequence reads: CASSLSLAGYYEQYF. In DNA form, the CDR3 reads TGCGCCAGCAGCTTGAGCCTAGCGGGATACTACGAGCAGTACTTC. The chain employs TRBV5-1 and TRBJ2-7, with 9 bases that match TRBD2. Trimming took 1 base from V and 3 from J; bases not matched to a gene: 5. The CDR3 covers 15 residues. Germline V lookup: CDR1 SGHRS, CDR2 YFSETQ.